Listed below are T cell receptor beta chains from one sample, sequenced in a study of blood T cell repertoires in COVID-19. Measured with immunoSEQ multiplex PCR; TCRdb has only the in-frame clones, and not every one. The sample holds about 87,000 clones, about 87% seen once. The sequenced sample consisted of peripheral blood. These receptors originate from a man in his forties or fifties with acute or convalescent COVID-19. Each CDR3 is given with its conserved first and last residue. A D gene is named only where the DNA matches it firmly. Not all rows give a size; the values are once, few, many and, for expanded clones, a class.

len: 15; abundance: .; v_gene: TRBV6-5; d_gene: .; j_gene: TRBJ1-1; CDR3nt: TGTGCCAGCAGTTCCCCGGACAGACCGAACACTGAAGCTTTCTTT; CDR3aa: CASSSPDRPNTEAFF
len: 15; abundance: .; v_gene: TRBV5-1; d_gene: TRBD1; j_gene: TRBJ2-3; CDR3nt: TGCGCCAGCAGGCGGGGAGACAGGGGTTATGATACGCAGTATTTT; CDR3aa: CASRRGDRGYDTQYF
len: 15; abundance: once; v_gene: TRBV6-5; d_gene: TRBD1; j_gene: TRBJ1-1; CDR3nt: TGTGCCAGCAGAAGCCTACCACAGGGGAGTACTGAAGCTTTCTTT; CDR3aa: CASRSLPQGSTEAFF
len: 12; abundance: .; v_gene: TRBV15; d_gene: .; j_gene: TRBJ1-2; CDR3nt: TGTGCCACCAGCAGAAACGAGGGCAGCTACACCTTC; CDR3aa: CATSRNEGSYTF
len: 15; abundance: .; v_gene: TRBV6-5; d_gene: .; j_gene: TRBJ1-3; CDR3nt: TGTGCCAGCAGTTACGAGTCAGGGGAAGGAAACACCATATATTTT; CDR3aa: CASSYESGEGNTIYF
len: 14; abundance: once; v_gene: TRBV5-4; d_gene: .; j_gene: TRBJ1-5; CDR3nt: TGTGCCAGCAGCTTGCAGAATAGCAATCAGCCCCAGCATTTT; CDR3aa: CASSLQNSNQPQHF
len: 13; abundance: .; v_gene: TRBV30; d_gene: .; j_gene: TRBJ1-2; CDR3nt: TGTGCCTGGAGTATAGGTGCTAGTGGTGGCTACACCTTC; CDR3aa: CAWSIGASGGYTF
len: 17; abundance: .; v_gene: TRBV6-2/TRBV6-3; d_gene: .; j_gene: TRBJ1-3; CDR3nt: TGTGCCAGCAGTTCCCGGACAGCAGGGTCAACTGGAAACACCATATATTTT; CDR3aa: CASSSRTAGSTGNTIYF
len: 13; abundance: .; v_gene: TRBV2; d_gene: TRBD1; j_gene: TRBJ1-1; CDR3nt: TGTGCCAGCTCAGACAGGGTGAACACTGAAGCTTTCTTT; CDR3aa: CASSDRVNTEAFF
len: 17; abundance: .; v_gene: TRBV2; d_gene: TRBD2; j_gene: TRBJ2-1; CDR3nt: TGTGCCAGCAGCGAGTATCTTTGGACTAGCGGGAGCGATGAGCAGTTCTTC; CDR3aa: CASSEYLWTSGSDEQFF
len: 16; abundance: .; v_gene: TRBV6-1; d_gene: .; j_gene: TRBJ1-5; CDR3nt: TGTGCCAGCAGTGAACTAGGAGGGACGGGCAATCAGCCCCAGCATTTT; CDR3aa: CASSELGGTGNQPQHF
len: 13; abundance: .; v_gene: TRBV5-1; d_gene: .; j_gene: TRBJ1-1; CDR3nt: TGCGCCAGCAACAGGGATATGAACACTGAAGCTTTCTTT; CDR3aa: CASNRDMNTEAFF
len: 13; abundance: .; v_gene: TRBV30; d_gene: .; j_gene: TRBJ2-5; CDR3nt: TGTGCCTGGAGTGTGAGGGCCGCGGAGACCCAGTACTTC; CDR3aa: CAWSVRAAETQYF
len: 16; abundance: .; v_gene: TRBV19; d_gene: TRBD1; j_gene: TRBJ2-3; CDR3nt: TGTGCCACTCGCCAGGGGACAGGGACTAGCACAGATACGCAGTATTTT; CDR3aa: CATRQGTGTSTDTQYF
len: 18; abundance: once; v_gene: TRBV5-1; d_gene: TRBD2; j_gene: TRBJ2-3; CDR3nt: TGCGCCAGCAGCTTGCGGGTCCGGACTAGCGGGAACTCAGATACGCAGTATTTT; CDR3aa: CASSLRVRTSGNSDTQYF
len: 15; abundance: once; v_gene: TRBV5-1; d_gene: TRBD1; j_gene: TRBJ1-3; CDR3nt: TGCGCCAGCAGCAAGGACAGGGGGCCGGGAAACACCATATATTTT; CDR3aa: CASSKDRGPGNTIYF
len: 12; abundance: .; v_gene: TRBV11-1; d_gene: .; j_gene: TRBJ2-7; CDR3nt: TGTGCCAGCAGCCAGGACACTTACGAGCAGTACTTC; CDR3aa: CASSQDTYEQYF
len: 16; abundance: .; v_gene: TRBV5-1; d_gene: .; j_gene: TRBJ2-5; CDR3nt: TGCGCCAGCAGCTTGTCCGGGCAGGGAAGCCATGAGACCCAGTACTTC; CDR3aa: CASSLSGQGSHETQYF
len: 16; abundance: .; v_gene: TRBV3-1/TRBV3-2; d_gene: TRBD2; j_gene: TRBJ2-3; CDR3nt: TGTGCCAGCAGCCAACTAGCGGGGGGGAACGAAGATACGCAGTATTTT; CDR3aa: CASSQLAGGNEDTQYF
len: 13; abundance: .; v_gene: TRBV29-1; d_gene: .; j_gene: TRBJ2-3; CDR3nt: TGCAGCGTTGGCGGGATGGTCACAGATACGCAGTATTTT; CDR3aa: CSVGGMVTDTQYF
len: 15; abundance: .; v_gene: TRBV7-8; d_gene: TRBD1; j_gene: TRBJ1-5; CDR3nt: TGTGCCAGCAGCCTACAGGGGGCAGGCAATCAGCCCCAGCATTTT; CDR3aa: CASSLQGAGNQPQHF
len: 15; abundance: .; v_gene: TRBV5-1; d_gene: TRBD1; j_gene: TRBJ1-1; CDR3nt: TGCGCCAGCAGCTGGACAGGCCGGGGGCACACTGAAGCTTTCTTT; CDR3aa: CASSWTGRGHTEAFF
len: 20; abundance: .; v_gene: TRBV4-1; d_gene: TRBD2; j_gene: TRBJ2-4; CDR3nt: TGCGCCAGCAGCCAATTCTTTCCTCTTCGCGGGAGCCAAGCCAAAAACATTCAGTACTTC; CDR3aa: CASSQFFPLRGSQAKNIQYF
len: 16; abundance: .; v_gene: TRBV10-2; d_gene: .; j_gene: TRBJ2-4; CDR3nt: TGCGCCAGCAAAGAGGGGGGGGTTAGAGGGAAAAACATTCAGTACTTC; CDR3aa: CASKEGGVRGKNIQYF
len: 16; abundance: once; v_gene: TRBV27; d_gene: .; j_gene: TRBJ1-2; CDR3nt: TGTGCCAGCAGTTCAAAAGTGACAGGACTTAACTATGGCTACACCTTC; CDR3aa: CASSSKVTGLNYGYTF
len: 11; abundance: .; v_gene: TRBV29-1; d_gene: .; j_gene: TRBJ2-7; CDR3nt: TGCAGCGGCAAGGACAGCTACGAGCAGTACTTC; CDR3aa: CSGKDSYEQYF
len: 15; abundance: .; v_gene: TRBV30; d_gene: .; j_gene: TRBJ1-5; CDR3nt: TGTGCCTGGAATCTAAGGTCAGGGGCCGGTCAGCCCCAGCATTTT; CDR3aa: CAWNLRSGAGQPQHF
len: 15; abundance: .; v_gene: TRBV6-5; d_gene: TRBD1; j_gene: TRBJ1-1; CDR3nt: TGTGCCAGCAGTTGGACCGGGACAGCGAACACTGAAGCTTTCTTT; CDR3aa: CASSWTGTANTEAFF
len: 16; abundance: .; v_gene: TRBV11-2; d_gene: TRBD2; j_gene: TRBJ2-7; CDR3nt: TGTGCCAGCAGTCCTTTTTCGCTAGCGGGCCTCCCGGAGCAGTACTTC; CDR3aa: CASSPFSLAGLPEQYF
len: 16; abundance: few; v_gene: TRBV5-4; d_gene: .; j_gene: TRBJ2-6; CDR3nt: TGTGCCAGCAGCCCAACAGACAGCTCTGGGGCCAACGTCCTGACTTTC; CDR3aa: CASSPTDSSGANVLTF
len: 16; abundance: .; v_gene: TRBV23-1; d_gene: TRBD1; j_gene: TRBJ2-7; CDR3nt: TGCGCCAGCAGTCAAACTGTTGGACAGGGCACCTACGAGCAGTACTTC; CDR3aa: CASSQTVGQGTYEQYF
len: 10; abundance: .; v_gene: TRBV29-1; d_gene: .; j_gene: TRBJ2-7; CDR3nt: TGCAGCGTTATTACCTACGAGCAGTACTTC; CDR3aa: CSVITYEQYF
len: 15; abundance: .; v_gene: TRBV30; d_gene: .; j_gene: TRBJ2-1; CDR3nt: TGTGCCTGGAGTGTACGTGACGGGAGTCGGAATGAGCAGTTCTTC; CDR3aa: CAWSVRDGSRNEQFF
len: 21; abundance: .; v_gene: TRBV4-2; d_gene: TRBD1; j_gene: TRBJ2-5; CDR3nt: TGTGCCAGCAGCCCCGGCAAAGGATTCACCGAGGGGGCGCGTCGGCAAGAGACCCAGTACTTC; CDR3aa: CASSPGKGFTEGARRQETQYF
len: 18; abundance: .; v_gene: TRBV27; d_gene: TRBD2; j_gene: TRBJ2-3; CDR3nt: TGTGCCAGCAGTTTAATAACGCCGTCTAGCGGAAGCACAGATACGCAGTATTTT; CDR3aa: CASSLITPSSGSTDTQYF
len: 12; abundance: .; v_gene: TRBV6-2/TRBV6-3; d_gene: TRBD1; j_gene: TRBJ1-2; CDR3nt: TGTGCCAGCAGTATGGACAGGGGTGGCTACACCTTC; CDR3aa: CASSMDRGGYTF
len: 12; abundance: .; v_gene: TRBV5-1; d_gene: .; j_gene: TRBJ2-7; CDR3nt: TGCGCCAGCAGCTTGTCGGCCTACGAGCAGTACTTC; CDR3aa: CASSLSAYEQYF
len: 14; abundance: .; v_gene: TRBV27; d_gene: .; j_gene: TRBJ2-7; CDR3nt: TGTGCCAGCAGTTTATCGCCGCTGGGGGGAGAGCAGTACTTC; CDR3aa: CASSLSPLGGEQYF
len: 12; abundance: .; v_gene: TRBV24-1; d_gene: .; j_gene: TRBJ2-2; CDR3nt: TGTGCCACCAGTGCCAGGACCGGGGAGCTGTTTTTT; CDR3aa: CATSARTGELFF
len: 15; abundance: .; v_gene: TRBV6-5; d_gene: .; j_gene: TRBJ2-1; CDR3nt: TGTGCCAGCAGTTATAGGGGGGGGGTATACAATGAGCAGTTCTTC; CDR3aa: CASSYRGGVYNEQFF
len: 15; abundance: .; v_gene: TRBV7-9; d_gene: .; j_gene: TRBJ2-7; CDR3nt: TGTGCCAGCAGCTCTCGAAACGCGCAAACCTACGAGCAGTACTTC; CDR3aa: CASSSRNAQTYEQYF
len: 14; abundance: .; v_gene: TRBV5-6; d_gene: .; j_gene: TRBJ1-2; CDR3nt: TGTGCCAGCAGCTTGGGCGGAGAGGTCTATGGCTACACCTTC; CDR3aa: CASSLGGEVYGYTF
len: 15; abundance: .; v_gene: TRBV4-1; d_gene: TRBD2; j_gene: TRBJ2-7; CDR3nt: TGCGCCAGCAGCCAAGAGAGGACTAGCCGCTACGAGCAGTACTTC; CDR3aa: CASSQERTSRYEQYF
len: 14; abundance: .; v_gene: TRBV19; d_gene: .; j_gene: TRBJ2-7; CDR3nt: TGTGCCAGTAGTATAGGAGGGTTATTGAACGAGCAGTACTTC; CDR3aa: CASSIGGLLNEQYF
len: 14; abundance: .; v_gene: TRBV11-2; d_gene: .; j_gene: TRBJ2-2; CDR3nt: TGTGCCAGCAGCTTGGCAGGCCTCCTTTCCGAGCTGTTTTTT; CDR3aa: CASSLAGLLSELFF
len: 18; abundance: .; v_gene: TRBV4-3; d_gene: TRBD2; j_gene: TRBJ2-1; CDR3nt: TGCGCCAGCAGCCAAGACTGGACTAGCGGAGTAGCCTACAATGAGCAGTTCTTC; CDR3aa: CASSQDWTSGVAYNEQFF
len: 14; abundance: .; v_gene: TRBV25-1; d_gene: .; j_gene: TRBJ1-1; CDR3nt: TGTGCCAGCAGTGGGGTGGGACTTTGGACTGAAGCTTTCTTT; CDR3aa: CASSGVGLWTEAFF
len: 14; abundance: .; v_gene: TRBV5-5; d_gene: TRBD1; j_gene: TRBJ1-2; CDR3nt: TGTGCCAGCGGAGTTGAGGACAGGGACTATGGCTACACCTTC; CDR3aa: CASGVEDRDYGYTF
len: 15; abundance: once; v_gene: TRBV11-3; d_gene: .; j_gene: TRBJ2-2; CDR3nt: TGTGCCAGCAGCTTGTCTACAGGGACGAACGGGGAGCTGTTTTTT; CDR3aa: CASSLSTGTNGELFF
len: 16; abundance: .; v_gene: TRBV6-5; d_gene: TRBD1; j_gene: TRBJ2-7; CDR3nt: TGTGCCAGCAGTTACTCGACGGGACAGGGCCCCTACGAGCAGTACTTC; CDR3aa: CASSYSTGQGPYEQYF
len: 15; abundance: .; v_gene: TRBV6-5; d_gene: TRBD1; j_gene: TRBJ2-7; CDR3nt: TGTGCCAGCAGTACACGAGGGACAGGGTTGGGCGAGCAGTACTTC; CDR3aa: CASSTRGTGLGEQYF
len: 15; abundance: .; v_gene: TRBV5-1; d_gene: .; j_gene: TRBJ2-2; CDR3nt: TGCGCCAGCAGCTTGGGAGGGAGAGACACCGGGGAGCTGTTTTTT; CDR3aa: CASSLGGRDTGELFF
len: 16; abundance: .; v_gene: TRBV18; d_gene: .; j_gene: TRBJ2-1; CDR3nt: TGTGCCAGCTCACCACCGGGACTGCCCTCCTACAATGAGCAGTTCTTC; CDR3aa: CASSPPGLPSYNEQFF
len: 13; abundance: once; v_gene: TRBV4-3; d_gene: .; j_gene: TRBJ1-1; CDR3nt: TGCGCCAGCAGCCTGACAGCACACACTGAAGCTTTCTTT; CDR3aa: CASSLTAHTEAFF
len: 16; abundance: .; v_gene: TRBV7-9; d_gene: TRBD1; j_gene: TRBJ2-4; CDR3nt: TGTGCCAGCAGCCCCGACAGGGTAGGGGCCAAAAACATTCAGTACTTC; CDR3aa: CASSPDRVGAKNIQYF
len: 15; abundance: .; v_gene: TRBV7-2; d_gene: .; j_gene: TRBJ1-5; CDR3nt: TGTGCCAGCAGCTTGAACAGTTATAGCAATCAGCCCCAGCATTTT; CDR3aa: CASSLNSYSNQPQHF
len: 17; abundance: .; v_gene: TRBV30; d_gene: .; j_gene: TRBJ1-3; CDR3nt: TGTGCCTGGAACCCAGGGAGGTGGGGACTATCTGGAAACACCATATATTTT; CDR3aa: CAWNPGRWGLSGNTIYF
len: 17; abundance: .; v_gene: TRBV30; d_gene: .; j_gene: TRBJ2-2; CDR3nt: TGTGCCTGGAGTGTACTGACAGCTCTCTCGGGCACCGGGGAGCTGTTTTTT; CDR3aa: CAWSVLTALSGTGELFF
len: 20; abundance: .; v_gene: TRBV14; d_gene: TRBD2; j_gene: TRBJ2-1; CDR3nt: TGTGCCAGCAGCCAATCGACGCATCACCCGGGGGGTATTTGGGTAAATGAGCAGTTCTTC; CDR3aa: CASSQSTHHPGGIWVNEQFF
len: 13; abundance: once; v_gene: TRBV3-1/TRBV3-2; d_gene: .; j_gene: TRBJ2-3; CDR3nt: TGTGCCAGCAGCCAAGATATGGGCAATACGCAGTATTTT; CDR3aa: CASSQDMGNTQYF